The 17 T cell receptor beta chains below were found in one sample sequenced in a study of tumor-infiltrating lymphocytes in primary liver carcinoma. Between roughly 17 and 31 mg of unsorted bulk tissue served as the source from which RNA and DNA were co-extracted. TCR beta cDNA came from around 500 ng total RNA, primed with a constant-region primer. ARM-PCR was slightly modified, and three nested multiplex PCR rounds with it gave rise to the TCR beta libraries. For 10 cycles apiece, the opening two PCR rounds ran with TRBV1-TRBV30 forward primers and a C-beta reverse primer. TCRdb ran MiXCR on the multiplex PCR reads and lists one entry per CDR3 protein. Of more than 100,000 distinct CDR3 sequences in the sample, around 70% were seen once. What was sequenced was tumor-adjacent normal liver tissue. These receptors originate from a woman in her sixties with primary liver carcinoma and hepatitis B virus infection.

Remarks on this clonotype: At one end the junction does not follow the germline gene, possibly because of a read error. The V and J genes are TRBV11-2 and TRBJ1-5; unclear D gene. CDR1 is SGHAT and CDR2 is FQNNGV in the germline V gene. CDR3 length: 15 residues. CDR3 DNA: TGTGCCAGCAGCTTCCGAATGGGAGGAGATCAGCCTCAGCATTTT. Translating gives CASSFRMGGDQPQHF.

A note on this clonotype: A single base separates this from a much larger clone, so it may be a read error. J is TRBJ1-6 and V is TRBV7-9; weak D call: TRBD1 (5 bases). Germline V gene lookup returns CDR1 SEHNR and CDR2 FQNEAQ (reference sequence). The CDR3 sequence is 14 residues long. The ends were cut back, 7 bases at V and 10 bases at J, with 17 bases in the middle. The CDR3 loop is CASNPGPDASPLHF. CDR3 in DNA: TGTGCCAGCAACCCGGGACCCGACGCCTCACCCCTCCACTTT.

This clonotype was seen repeatedly, ten times or more. V gene TRBV6-6 combines with J gene TRBJ1-3; perhaps TRBD1 as D (5 bases). Germline CDR1 is MNHNY and CDR2 is SVGAGI (reference sequence). The CDR3 is made up of 15 amino acids. V shed 6 bases and J shed 0 bases, with 12 bases lying between them. CDR3 amino acids: CASRSQVLSGNTIYF. The CDR3 DNA follows: TGTGCCAGCAGGTCACAGGTCCTCTCTGGAAACACCATATATTTT.

In regard to this clonotype: A clone one base away is much larger, so this may be a read error. The chain carries TRBV5-1 and TRBJ1-6, with a weak D call TRBD1 (6 bases). The CDR3 covers 19 residues. Per the germline V gene, CDR1 is SGHRS and CDR2 is YFSETQ. Trimming removed 4 bases at V and 0 bases at J, with 20 bases between. In DNA form, the CDR3 reads TGCGCCAGCAGCGATGGACAGCCATCACCGGGCTCCTATAATTCACCCCTCCACTTT. This sequence encodes CASSDGQPSPGSYNSPLHF.

This clonotype came up many times. V usage is TRBV6-1 and J usage is TRBJ2-1; the D gene is possibly TRBD2 (5 bases). Deletions cut 10 bases from V and 4 bases from J, with 8 bases between. Germline lookup yields CDR1 MNHNS and CDR2 SASEGT. This CDR3 is built from 11 residues. CDR3 loop: CAITGYNEQFF. The CDR3 nucleotides read TGTGCCATCACGGGGTACAATGAGCAGTTCTTC.

Of note for this clonotype: One end of the junction is discordant with germline, which a read error may explain. The chain couples TRBV5-1 to TRBJ1-1; TRBD1 agrees at 7 bases. This CDR3 is 14 amino acids long. Germline-derived CDR1 and CDR2 are SGHRS and YFSETQ. The CDR3 coding sequence is TGCGCCAGCAGCTTGGGACAGGGATACACTGAAGCCCTCTTT. Protein sequence: CASSLGQGYTEALF.

The gene calls are TRBV29-1 and TRBJ1-2, with a weak D call TRBD1 (6 bases). The CDR3 spans 18 residues. Trimming left V 6 bases short and J 4 bases short, with 30 bases between. CDR1 SQVTM and CDR2 ANQGSEA come from the germline V gene. The DNA of the CDR3 is TGCAGCGTCGGTTCCTTATCGACAGGAGAGAAGGGGTCCTATGGCTACACCTTC. Translating it yields CSVGSLSTGEKGSYGYTF. The variable domain in full, completed from reference TRBV29-1 and TRBJ1-2, reads SAVISQKPSRDICQRGTSLTIQCQVDSQVTMMFWYRQQPGQSLTLIATANQGSEATYESGFVIDKFPISRPNLTFSTLTVSNMSPEDSSIYLCSVGSLSTGEKGSYGYTFGSGTRLTVV.

The chain recombines TRBV14 with TRBJ1-2; 12 nucleotides agree with TRBD1. V shed 8 bases, J shed 8 bases, and the junction held 9 bases outside the gene matches. Germline V lookup: CDR1 SGHDN, CDR2 FVKESK. The CDR3 spans 14 residues. The CDR3 here is CASGPGQGAAGYTF. The CDR3 nucleotides read TGTGCCAGCGGCCCGGGACAGGGGGCGGCAGGCTACACCTTC. Complete variable domain (other parts from reference TRBV14 and TRBJ1-2): EAGVTQFPSHSVIEKGQTVTLRCDPISGHDNLYWYRRVMGKEIKFLLHFVKESKQDESGMPNNRFLAERTGGTYSTLKVQPAELEDSGVYFCASGPGQGAAGYTFGSGTRLTVV.

This chain links TRBV9 with TRBJ2-1; D not certain. Germline V gene data show CDR1 as SGDLS and CDR2 as YYNGEE. Between the trimmed V and J ends, which lost 4 bases and 0 bases, there was a span of 11 bases. The CDR3 consists of 15 residues. In nucleotides, the CDR3 is TGTGCCAGCAGCCCCGGTACAATCTCCTACAATGAGCAGTTCTTC. It is translated as CASSPGTISYNEQFF.

About this clonotype itself: A read error may produce the germline difference seen at one junction end. V and J are TRBV11-2 and TRBJ2-1, with unresolved D. This CDR3 comprises 15 residues. Germline V gene data show CDR1 as SGHAT and CDR2 as FQNNGV. For the CDR3, the DNA is TGTGCCAGCAGCTTAGAGGTTAGCCTCTACATTGAGCAATTCTTC. It is translated as CASSLEVSLYIEQFF. The full variable domain, completed using reference TRBV11-2 and TRBJ2-1, is EAGVAQSPRYKIIEKRQSVAFWCNPISGHATLYWYQQILGQGPKLLIQFQNNGVVDDSQLPKDRFSAERLKGVDSTLKIQPAKLEDSAVYLCASSLEVSLYIEQFFGPGTRLTVL.

In regard to this clonotype: Since no conserved phenylalanine or tryptophan closes the CDR3, a read error is the likely cause. V is TRBV7-9 and J is TRBJ2-7, with D possibly matching TRBD1 (5 bases). Trimming pared 5 bases from V and 6 bases from J, leaving 20 bases between. The CDR3 loop spans 15 amino acids. Germline V CDR1 and CDR2: SEHNR, FQNEAQ (reference sequence). The CDR3 sequence: CASSLPGPSHGEQYI. The CDR3 DNA reads as TGTGCCAGCAGCCTCCCAGGGCCATCCCACGGCGAGCAGTACATC.

The V call is TRBV20-1, the J call TRBJ2-7; D is unclear. Trimming cost V 5 bases and J 3 bases, with 14 bases left between them. CDR1 DFQATT and CDR2 SNEGSKA come from the germline V gene (reference sequence). This CDR3 has 13 residues. CDR3 loop: CSAEWNRNYEQYF. The DNA for the CDR3 is TGCAGTGCTGAATGGAACCGGAACTACGAGCAGTACTTC.

For this clonotype: The final CDR3 position lacks the conserved phenylalanine or tryptophan, pointing to a likely read error. CDR3 amino acids: CASSQDDRYLAQNIQYY. For the CDR3, the DNA is TGCGCCAGCAGCCAAGATGACCGGTATTTAGCCCAAAACATTCAGTACTAC. The rearrangement links TRBV4-1 to TRBJ2-4; D is uncertain. The germline V gene has CDR1 MGHRA and CDR2 YSYEKL. The CDR3 totals 17 residues.

As to this clonotype: Since the CDR3 does not end with the conserved phenylalanine or tryptophan, this likely comes from a read error. The chain uses TRBV11-1 and TRBJ2-7, with a possible D match to TRBD2 (6 bases). The CDR3 totals 15 residues. Germline-derived CDR1 and CDR2 are SGHAT and FQDESV (reference sequence). The CDR3 protein is CTSSPRTAGLREQYL. Here the CDR3 DNA reads TGTACCAGCAGCCCTCGTACAGCAGGACTACGTGAGCAGTACCTC.

Comments on this clonotype: An end of the junction differs from the germline gene, which may be a read error. The chain couples TRBV5-8 to TRBJ1-1; possibly TRBD1 for D (5 bases). The CDR3 has 14 amino acids. The germline V gene encodes CDR1 SGHTS and CDR2 YDEGEE. The CDR3 spells CASSARQTNTEAFF. The CDR3 bases are TGTGCCAGCAGCGCACGACAGACTAACACTGAAGCCTTCTTT.

The V and J genes are TRBV11-3 and TRBJ2-2; D call uncertain. Trimming pared 3 bases from V and 10 bases from J, leaving 15 bases between. Germline V lookup: CDR1 SGHNT, CDR2 YENEEA. The CDR3 consists of 14 residues. The CDR3 reads CASSFESNTMELFF. CDR3 DNA sequence: TGTGCCAGCAGCTTCGAGAGTAACACCATGGAGCTGTTTTTT.

This clonotype was counted a single time. Compared with germline, one end of the junction differs, possibly owing to a read error. This chain joins TRBV11-2 and TRBJ2-5, with TRBD2 identical over 7 bases. Germline CDR1 reads SGHAT; CDR2 reads FQNNGV. The length of the CDR3 is 13 residues. The CDR3 region is CASGLTGGGAQYF. CDR3 in DNA: TGTGCCAGCGGCCTTACGGGAGGCGGGGCCCAGTATTTC.